This T cell receptor (beta chain) was obtained from a study of CD4+ T cells in melanoma. Concerning this clone: The antigen remains undetermined.

General observations from the study: Reportedly, melanoma neoantigen-specific CD4+ T cells showed varied differentiation states. CD8+ T cell, macrophage and B cell function reportedly correlated with neoantigen-specific CD4+ T cells.

Germline lookup yields CDR1 KGHSH and CDR2 LQKENI. Losses at the gene ends were 2 bases for V and 2 bases for J; bases not matched to a gene: 3. The CDR3 length is 15 residues. Some clones are missing from TCRdb's copy, which holds only in-frame ones; the method was immunoSEQ multiplex PCR. The repertoire holds 110,000 to 150,000 clones, with around 90% as singletons. This clonotype was sampled from a human donor with melanoma. This rearrangement joins TRBV18 to TRBJ2-3, with 8 bases identical to TRBD2. CDR3 DNA sequence: TGTGCCAGCTCACCATATAGCGGGGCCACAGATACGCAGTATTTT. Protein: CASSPYSGATDTQYF.